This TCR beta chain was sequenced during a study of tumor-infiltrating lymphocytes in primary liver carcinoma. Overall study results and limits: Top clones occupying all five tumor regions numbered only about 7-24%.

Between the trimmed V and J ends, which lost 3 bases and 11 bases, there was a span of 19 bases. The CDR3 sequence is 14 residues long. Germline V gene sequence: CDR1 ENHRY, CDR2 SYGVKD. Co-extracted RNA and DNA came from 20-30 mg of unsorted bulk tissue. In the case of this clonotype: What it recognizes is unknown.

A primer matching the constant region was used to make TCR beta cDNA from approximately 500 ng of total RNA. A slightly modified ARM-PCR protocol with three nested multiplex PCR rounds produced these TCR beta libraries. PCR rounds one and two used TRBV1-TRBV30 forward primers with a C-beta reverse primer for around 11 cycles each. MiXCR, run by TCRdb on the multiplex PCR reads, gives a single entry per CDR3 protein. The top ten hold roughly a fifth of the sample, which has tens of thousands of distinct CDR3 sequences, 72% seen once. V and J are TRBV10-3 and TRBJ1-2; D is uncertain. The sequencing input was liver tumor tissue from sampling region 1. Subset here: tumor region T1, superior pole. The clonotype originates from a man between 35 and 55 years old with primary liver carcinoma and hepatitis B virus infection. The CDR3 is CAISERASNYDYTF. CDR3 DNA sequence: TGTGCCATCAGTGAACGGGCCTCCAACTATGATTACACCTTC.